This section outlines one TCR beta chain sequence together with its context. The V gene lost 0 bases and the J gene lost 6 bases, with 7 bases spanning the gap. This CDR3 has 13 residues. Germline assignment: CDR1 KGHSH and CDR2 LQKENI. TCRdb's table, derived via immunoSEQ multiplex PCR, lists solely in-frame clones and lacks some. The sample holds over 150,000 clones, about 86% seen once. The source of the sample is a study of blood T cell repertoires in COVID-19. The sequence was obtained from a man between 65 and 79 years old with active or convalescent COVID-19. This sequence joins TRBV18 and TRBJ2-3; D gene uncertain. The sequenced sample was peripheral blood. The CDR3 DNA is TGTGCCAGCTCACCACCGTCCAGGGATACGCAGTATTTT. This sequence encodes CASSPPSRDTQYF.